This T cell receptor beta chain is drawn from a study of regulatory T cells in long-lasting Graves disease. This clonotype was found many times. Its cognate antigen is unknown. Specified time point: newly diagnosed GD, antithyroid drugs for less than 3 months. PBMC-extracted RNA yielded the TCR library. Study-wide points: Among persistent patients, a larger number of public clonotypes were shared (about 2,700) than among newly diagnosed patients (about 1,000). With persistent disease, TRBV28, TRBJ1-2 and TRBJ2-5 were the favored segments. Compared with new cases, persistent Graves' patients showed reduced TCR diversity.

Germline V gene sequence: CDR1 SNHLY, CDR2 FYNNEI. Trimming took 3 bases from V and 10 from J, leaving 16 bases between them. This CDR3 spans 15 amino acids. HTBI primers from iRepertoire and Arm-PCR of CDR3 regions yielded the TCR beta libraries. Each CDR3 protein is one row after TCRdb ran MiXCR on the multiplex PCR reads. The top ten hold approximately 12% of the sample, which has some 200,000 distinct CDR3 sequences, roughly 18% seen once. These same data were also listed under a study on T cells in Graves' hyperthyroidism and ophthalmopathy.

The clonotype was recovered from a woman aged 25 to 39 with Graves disease. Sample: peripheral blood mononuclear cells (PBMCs), taken at new diagnosis, from a patient treated with antithyroid drugs. The V call is TRBV2, the J call TRBJ1-6, with a tentative D call TRBD1 (5 bases). CDR3 bases: TGTGCCAGCAGTGATTTGGGGATTTCAGGGTCACCCCTCCACTTT. Amino acid sequence: CASSDLGISGSPLHF.